This passage covers 15 T cell receptor beta chains from one sample sequenced in a study of blood T cell repertoires in COVID-19. Some clones are missing from TCRdb's copy, which holds only in-frame ones; the method was immunoSEQ multiplex PCR. The sample has approximately 150,000 clones, around 82% seen once. Sequences were obtained from peripheral blood. Every receptor here comes from a woman in her 70s who had recovered from COVID-19.

The chain has TRBV5-6 and TRBJ2-7; a weak D match, TRBD1 (5 bases). V was shortened by 4 bases and J by 7 bases, with 12 bases between the two germline ends. The CDR3 consists of 12 residues. Germline loops: CDR1 SGHDT, CDR2 YYEEEE. The DNA of the CDR3 is TGTGCCAGCAGCCAGAAGGGGTGGGAGCAGTACTTC. As protein: CASSQKGWEQYF.

This rearrangement joins TRBV7-9 to TRBJ1-1; D may be TRBD1 (6 bases). Germline CDR1 and CDR2: SEHNR and FQNEAQ (reference sequence). The V end lost 5 bases, the J end lost 0 bases, and 16 bases lay between the germline ends. CDR3 length: 16 amino acids. The CDR3 DNA sequence: TGTGCCAGCAGCCATACAAAAACAGGGCTGAACACTGAAGCTTTCTTT. This codes for CASSHTKTGLNTEAFF.

This CDR3 is CASMSQGVAEQYF. The CDR3 DNA reads as TGTGCCAGCATGTCTCAGGGGGTGGCCGAGCAGTACTTC. The rearrangement links TRBV2 to TRBJ2-7; 7 bases align to TRBD1. Germline V lookup: CDR1 SNHLY, CDR2 FYNNEI. Trimming cost V 7 bases and J 6 bases; bases outside gene matches: 9. CDR3 length: 13 residues. The full variable domain, in which reference TRBV2 and TRBJ2-7 provide the parts outside the CDR3, is EPEVTQTPSHQVTQMGQEVILRCVPISNHLYFYWYRQILGQKVEFLVSFYNNEISEKSEIFDDQFSVERPDGSNFTLKIRSTKLEDSAMYFCASMSQGVAEQYFGPGTRLTVT.

This CDR3 is CASSLGGTEAGQPQHF. CDR3 bases: TGTGCCAGCAGCTTAGGCGGGACAGAGGCGGGGCAGCCCCAGCATTTT. The chain recombines TRBV7-8 with TRBJ1-5, with 7 bases lining up with TRBD1. This CDR3 contains 16 residues. After removal of 1 base from V and 7 bases from J, the junction contained 10 bases not matched to a gene. Germline V gene lookup returns CDR1 SGHVS and CDR2 FQNEAQ.

The chain recombines TRBV23-1 with TRBJ2-2; 7 nucleotides align to TRBD2. TRBV23-1 is sorted into the ORF group, with uncertain function. The CDR3 consists of 16 residues. Germline trimming cut 2 bases from V and 0 bases from J; bases unmatched to any gene: 3. The CDR3 DNA reads TGCGCCAGCAGTCAAGCGGGAGAATCGAACACCGGGGAGCTGTTTTTT. It translates to CASSQAGESNTGELFF.

As to this clone: The same CDR3 also results from other DNA sequences found in this sample. This CDR3 reads CASSPGQQETQYF. The CDR3, as DNA: TGCGCCAGCAGCCCGGGACAGCAAGAGACCCAGTACTTC. The chain combines TRBV5-1 with TRBJ2-5; 7 bases map to TRBD1. Germline loops: CDR1 SGHRS, CDR2 YFSETQ. The CDR3 sequence is 13 residues long. V was clipped by 4 bases and J by 2 bases; unmatched bases: 2.

This chain connects TRBV4-1 to TRBJ2-5; 7 bases match TRBD1. V shed 4 bases and J 4 bases; nucleotides not matched to a gene: 9. Germline CDR1 reads MGHRA; CDR2 reads YSYEKL. CDR3 size: 15 residues. The CDR3 DNA reads TGCGCCAGCAGCCGCCGTGACAGGGCCACAGAGACCCAGTACTTC. Encoded protein: CASSRRDRATETQYF.

The CDR3 nucleotides read TGTGCCAGCAGCCCCACGGGGTTCGGTACTGAAGCTTTCTTT. Translating gives CASSPTGFGTEAFF. The chain uses TRBV7-9 and TRBJ1-1; D remains ambiguous. This CDR3 contains 14 residues. V was cut by 5 bases and J by 5 bases, with 15 bases left in between. Germline assignment: CDR1 SEHNR and CDR2 FQNEAQ (reference sequence).

V and J are TRBV2 and TRBJ1-4; no firm D call. CDR1 is SNHLY and CDR2 is FYNNEI in the germline V gene. The CDR3 loop spans 14 amino acids. Trimming left V 3 bases short and J 8 bases short, with 13 bases between. The CDR3 bases are TGTGCCAGCAGTGATGGGCGGAGCGGCGAAAAACTGTTTTTT. Translating gives CASSDGRSGEKLFF.

The chain carries TRBV21-1 and TRBJ2-7; the DNA was not compared with TRBD1, the D call given in the table. TRBV21-1 is recorded as a pseudogene. The CDR3 sequence is 12 residues long. The CDR3, as DNA: TGTGCCAGCAGCGGGACAGCGTACGAGCAGTACTTC. Amino acids: CASSGTAYEQYF.

The rearrangement uses TRBV10-3 and TRBJ1-1, with 7 bases aligning to TRBD1. The CDR3 runs 14 residues. Germline CDR1 and CDR2: ENHRY and SYGVKD. Trimming removed 10 bases from V and 1 base from J; junction bases left unmatched: 9. The CDR3 region has the DNA TGTGCCACGACCCCGGGACAGACGAACACTGAAGCTTTCTTT. Amino acid sequence: CATTPGQTNTEAFF.

A single count supports this clone. The chain recombines TRBV19 with TRBJ2-7; D might be TRBD2 (5 bases). The CDR3 totals 14 residues. V was trimmed by 8 bases and J by 4 bases, leaving 18 bases between them. CDR1 LNHDA and CDR2 SQIVND come from the germline V gene (reference sequence). The CDR3 DNA reads as TGTGCCAGTGGGTCGTCCTGGGGAGAATACGAGCAGTACTTC. Translation: CASGSSWGEYEQYF.

The CDR3 DNA is TGTGCCAGCAGCGTAGGCCAGGGCGATACCTACGAGCAGTACTTC. Translation gives CASSVGQGDTYEQYF. The chain joins TRBV9 to TRBJ2-7; D might be TRBD1 (5 bases). Trimming removed 0 bases from V and 2 bases from J, with 12 bases in between. Germline CDR1 is SGDLS and CDR2 is YYNGEE. This CDR3 comprises 15 residues.

This chain uses TRBV7-9 with TRBJ1-2; D remains ambiguous. The V end lost 6 bases, the J end lost 1 base, and 12 bases lay between the germline ends. CDR3 length: 14 amino acids. Germline V gene lookup returns CDR1 SEHNR and CDR2 FQNEAQ (reference sequence). CDR3 loop: CASRSRRDNYGYTF. CDR3 DNA: TGTGCCAGCAGGAGCCGTCGAGATAACTATGGCTACACCTTC.

V usage is TRBV27 and J usage is TRBJ2-7; 8 bases line up with TRBD2. This CDR3 contains 14 residues. The junction had 4 bases not matched to a gene; V was cut back by 4 bases and J by 2 bases. Germline CDR1 is MNHEY and CDR2 is SMNVEV (reference sequence). The DNA of the CDR3 is TGTGCCAGCAGTTCGGGAGGGGTCGCCTACGAGCAGTACTTC. It yields the protein CASSSGGVAYEQYF.